These T cell receptor beta chains were read from a single sample in a study of CD8 T cells in ankylosing spondylitis. MiXCR, applied by TCRdb to the 5' RACE reads, yields one record per CDR3 protein. The sample includes a few hundred thousand distinct CDR3 sequences, roughly 13% of them seen just once. Specimen: blood, either unsorted or a sorted T cell fraction (not recorded which). The receptors stem from a male donor with ankylosing spondylitis. CDR3s include the opening cysteine and the closing phenylalanine or tryptophan.

TRBJ2-1	TRBV4-2	CASSASGLNNEQFF
TRBJ2-7	TRBV5-1	CASSPDRGPSYEQYF
TRBJ2-3	TRBV4-1	CASSQAGTTDTQYF
TRBJ2-3	TRBV7-2	CASSLRSDTQYF
TRBJ2-1	TRBV24-1	CATSDSRRSQYNEQFF
TRBJ2-1	TRBV12-3/TRBV12-4	CASSFIAGPYNEQFF
TRBJ1-1	TRBV10-2	CASRYPGVTEAFF
TRBJ2-3	TRBV6-2/TRBV6-3	CASIRSGSSDTQYF
TRBJ1-3	TRBV30	CAWITAAGNTIYF
TRBJ1-5	TRBV5-6	CASSAVGASQPQHF
TRBJ2-1	TRBV7-7	CASSTGRGNEQFF
TRBJ1-5	TRBV20-1	CSARNGGTNQPQHF
TRBJ2-2	TRBV7-8	CASSFPGSNTGELFF
TRBJ1-2	TRBV13	CASSLVGHPTF
TRBJ2-5	TRBV5-1	CASSLWGRQETQYF
TRBJ1-2	TRBV27	CASKQDGGGGYTF
TRBJ2-2	TRBV10-3	CAIPRRGTPTGELFF
TRBJ2-7	TRBV12-5	CASGRGFGYEQYF
TRBJ2-5	TRBV3-1	CASSQDPADPSQETQYF
TRBJ1-1	TRBV7-9	CASSLEFGEAFF
TRBJ1-1	TRBV20-1	CSAHRAGNTEAFF
TRBJ2-7	TRBV12-3/TRBV12-4	CASSSFNSYEQYF
TRBJ1-2	TRBV3-1	CASSQTSNYGYTF
TRBJ2-1	TRBV5-1	CASSLQGGPYNEQFF
TRBJ2-2	TRBV4-2	CASSQYLAGGPVGELFF
TRBJ1-4	TRBV15	CATRTGGGEKLFF
TRBJ2-7	TRBV25-1	CASSEWGGRDHTYEQYF
TRBJ2-1	TRBV11-3	CASRQAGGSNEQFF
TRBJ2-5	TRBV20-1	CSARQGPSPETQYF